This T cell receptor delta chain was identified during a study of gamma-delta T cells after stem cell transplantation. Losses at the gene ends were 1 base for V and 3 bases for J; bases not matched to a gene: 12. Germline V gene sequence: CDR1 GEAIGNYY, CDR2 EKD. This CDR3 contains 20 residues. TCRdb applied CATT to the RT-PCR reads for clone calling. The table has roughly 5,400 delta-chain clones, around a tenth seen once. The chain couples TRDV2 to TRDJ3; 9 nucleotides line up with TRDD3. This receptor was taken from a human donor. It is not recorded whose cells these are; they may come from a transplant donor. The sample was gamma-delta T cells. This chain's CDR3 is CACDTSTGGPLNWDTRQMFF. In DNA form, the CDR3 reads TGTGCCTGTGACACGAGTACTGGGGGACCCTTGAACTGGGACACCCGACAGATGTTTTTC.